This T cell receptor beta chain was documented in a study of blood T cell repertoires in COVID-19 (TCRdb year 2020). Looking at the study overall: Collaborator samples came from the United States, Italy and Spain and covered acute and convalescent phases of COVID-19. The material from the prospective study consisted of cDNA or gDNA derived from T cells, B-cell-depleted T cells, or PBMCs. Deeply sampled blood TCRbeta repertoires from subjects exposed to, actively infected with, or recovered from COVID-19 were included in the dataset. The repertoires were released in a freely available public database intended as a resource for research on the immune response to SARS-CoV-2. Samples were obtained from the ongoing ImmuneRACE study (first 160 participants) and from over 1,000 subjects provided by 6 global collaborators. A de-identified subject ID, COVID-19 status, age in years and sex were almost always included in the sample metadata. Where HLA class I and class II types were available, the types were taken from metadata supplied by the sample provider, not from assay-based typing.

About this clone: This receptor's antigen is unknown. The sample holds no much larger clone one base away, and base qualities are not on file.

TCRbeta CDR3 regions were amplified from genomic DNA by means of the immunoSEQ Assay, a bias-controlled multiplex PCR. On the authors' methods: The number of nucleated cells in each sample was estimated from the amplification of reference gene primers within the assay. Sequence reads were collapsed and filtered to measure the absolute abundance of every unique TCRbeta CDR3 rearrangement. For each sample, productive Simpson clonality was calculated as the square root of Simpson's diversity index over productive rearrangements. TCRdb took this table from immuneACCESS and kept in-frame rearrangements with V and J called. Such tables lack part of the clones; where checked against another copy, unresolved V genes explain under half of the gap, and the rest is unexplained. The V and J calls and clone size are taken from that table; D and trimming were inferred from the DNA. The sample includes around 300,000 clones, with more than 70% observed a single time. The ten largest clones add up to 1.5% to 2% of the sample.

What the study reported, not specific to this receptor: The amount of clinical and demographic metadata varied by source and participant and was provided uncurated.

One collaborating source in Seattle enrolled patients while the patients were actively infected and followed the patients over time throughout the course of disease. Collaborating institutions collected whole blood in K2EDTA tubes following their own protocols. For TCRbeta analysis, collaborators shipped samples in one of three forms: frozen whole blood, isolated PBMCs, or DNA extracted from either of those sample types. Ends trimmed: V by 4 bases, J by 7 bases; bases unmatched to a gene: 10. Measured from the cysteine to the phenylalanine, the CDR3 is 18 residues long. The sequence is cut down to CDR3 DNA, 54 bases in frame from base 1. Looking up the germline V gene yields CDR1 SGHAT and CDR2 FQNNGV.

This TCR was sampled from a woman aged 25 to 39 with COVID-19, enrolled during active disease. The rearranged chain carries TRBV11-2 and TRBJ2-1; the central 16 bases match TRBD2. Sequences were obtained from peripheral blood. Here is the DNA: TGTGCCAGCAGCTCCGTTGGGACTAGCGGGGGGGCCCTGAATGAGCAGTTCTTC. Its protein reads: CASSSVGTSGGALNEQFF.